This T cell receptor (beta chain) was sequenced in a study of siplizumab effects on memory and regulatory T cells. A remark on this clone: Its antigen is undetermined.

The study, taken as a whole, reports: Mappable alloreactive CD4+ clones were on average roughly 70% Treg-derived with siplizumab, less than 30% in controls. Siplizumab produced a significant reduction in alloreactive sequences that were traceable to unstimulated CD4+ memory cells. Neither a naive nor a memory phenotype was assignable to roughly 80-96% of proliferating CD4+ or CD8+ clones.

The assay looked at some 9.8 x 10^4 TCR templates in each sample. Clones were sequenced by immunoSEQ multiplex PCR, and TCRdb holds only the in-frame ones, with some missing. The sample has about 100,000 clones, 91% seen once. The CDR3 totals 14 residues. Trimming shortened V by 2 bases and J by 5 bases, and 12 bases separated the two germline ends. Germline loops: CDR1 MNHEY, CDR2 SVGAGI. Sequencing input: CD4+ T cells sorted from blood. The sequence derives from a human donor in good health. The rearrangement links TRBV6-5 to TRBJ2-5; perhaps TRBD1 as D (5 bases). The CDR3 DNA follows: TGTGCCAGCAGTTACAGACAGTTAACGGAGACCCAGTACTTC. Translating it yields CASSYRQLTETQYF.